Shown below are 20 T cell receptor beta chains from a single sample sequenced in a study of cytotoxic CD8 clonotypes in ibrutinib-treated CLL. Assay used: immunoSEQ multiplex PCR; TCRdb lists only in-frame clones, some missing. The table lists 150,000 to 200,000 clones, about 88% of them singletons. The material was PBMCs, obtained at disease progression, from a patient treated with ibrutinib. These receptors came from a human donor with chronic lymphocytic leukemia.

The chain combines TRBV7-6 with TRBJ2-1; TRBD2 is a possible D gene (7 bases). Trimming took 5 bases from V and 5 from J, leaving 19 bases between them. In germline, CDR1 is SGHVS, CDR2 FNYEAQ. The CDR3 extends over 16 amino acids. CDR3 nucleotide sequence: TGTGCCAGCAGCCCTAGGGGGACTATTCCCCACAATGAGCAGTTCTTC. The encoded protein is CASSPRGTIPHNEQFF.

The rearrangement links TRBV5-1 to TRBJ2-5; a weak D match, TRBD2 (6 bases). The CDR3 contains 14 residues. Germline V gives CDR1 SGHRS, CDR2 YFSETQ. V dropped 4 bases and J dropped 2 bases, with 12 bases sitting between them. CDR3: CASSVSGPQETQYF. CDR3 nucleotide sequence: TGCGCCAGCAGCGTTAGCGGACCACAAGAGACCCAGTACTTC.

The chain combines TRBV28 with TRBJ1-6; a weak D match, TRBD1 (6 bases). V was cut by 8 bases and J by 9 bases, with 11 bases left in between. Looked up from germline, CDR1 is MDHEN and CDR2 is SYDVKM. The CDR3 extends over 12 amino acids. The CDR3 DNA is TGTGCCAGCGGGACATTTGGTTCACCCCTCCACTTT. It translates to CASGTFGSPLHF. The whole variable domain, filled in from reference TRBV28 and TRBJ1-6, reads DVKVTQSSRYLVKRTGEKVFLECVQDMDHENMFWYRQDPGLGLRLIYFSYDVKMKEKGDIPEGYSVSREKKERFSLILESASTNQTSMYLCASGTFGSPLHFGNGTRLTVT.

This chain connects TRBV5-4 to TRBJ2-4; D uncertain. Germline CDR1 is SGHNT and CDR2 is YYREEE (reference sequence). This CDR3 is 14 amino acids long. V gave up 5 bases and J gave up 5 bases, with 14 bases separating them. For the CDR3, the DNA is TGTGCCAGCAGACCCTTCGTAGGCGAAAACATTCAGTACTTC. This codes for CASRPFVGENIQYF.

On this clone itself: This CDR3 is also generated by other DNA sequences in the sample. The CDR3 DNA reads TGTGCCAGCAGCTTAGTTCTAGCGGGTTCCTACGAGCAGTACTTC. This codes for CASSLVLAGSYEQYF. V is TRBV7-9 and J is TRBJ2-7, with 8 bases that match TRBD2. The CDR3 covers 15 residues. V shed 1 base and J 1 base; nucleotides not matched to a gene: 3. Germline V lookup: CDR1 SEHNR, CDR2 FQNEAQ (reference sequence). The full variable domain, with the rest looked up from reference TRBV7-9 and TRBJ2-7, is DTGVSQNPRHKITKRGQNVTFRCDPISEHNRLYWYRQTLGQGPEFLTYFQNEAQLEKSRLLSDRFSAERPKGSFSTLEIQRTEQGDSAMYLCASSLVLAGSYEQYFGPGTRLTVT.

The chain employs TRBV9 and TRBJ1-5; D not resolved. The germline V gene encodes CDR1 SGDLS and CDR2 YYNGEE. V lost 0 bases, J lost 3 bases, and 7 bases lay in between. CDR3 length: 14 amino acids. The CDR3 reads CASSVGGNNQPQHF. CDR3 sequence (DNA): TGTGCCAGCAGCGTAGGCGGTAACAATCAGCCCCAGCATTTT.

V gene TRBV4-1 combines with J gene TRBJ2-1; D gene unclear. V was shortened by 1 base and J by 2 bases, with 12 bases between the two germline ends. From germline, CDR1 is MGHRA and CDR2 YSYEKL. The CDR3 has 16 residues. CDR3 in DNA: TGCGCCAGCAGCCAAGTGCTAGGGTTCCCCTACAATGAGCAGTTCTTC. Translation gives CASSQVLGFPYNEQFF.

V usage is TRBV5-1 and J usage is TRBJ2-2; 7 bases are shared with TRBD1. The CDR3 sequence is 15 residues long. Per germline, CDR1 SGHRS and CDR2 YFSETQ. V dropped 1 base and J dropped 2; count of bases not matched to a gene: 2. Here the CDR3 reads CASSLIGGNTGELFF. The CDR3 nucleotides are TGCGCCAGCAGCTTGATAGGGGGCAACACCGGGGAGCTGTTTTTT. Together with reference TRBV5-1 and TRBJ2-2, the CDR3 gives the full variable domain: KAGVTQTPRYLIKTRGQQVTLSCSPISGHRSVSWYQQTPGQGLQFLFEYFSETQRNKGNFPGRFSGRQFSNSRSEMNVSTLELGDSALYLCASSLIGGNTGELFFGEGSRLTVL.

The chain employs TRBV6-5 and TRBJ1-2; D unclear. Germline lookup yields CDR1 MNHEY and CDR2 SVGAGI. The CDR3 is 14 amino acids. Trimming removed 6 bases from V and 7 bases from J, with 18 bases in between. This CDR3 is CASSPLAGGSGYTF. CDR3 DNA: TGTGCCAGCAGCCCACTCGCAGGAGGCTCTGGCTACACCTTC.

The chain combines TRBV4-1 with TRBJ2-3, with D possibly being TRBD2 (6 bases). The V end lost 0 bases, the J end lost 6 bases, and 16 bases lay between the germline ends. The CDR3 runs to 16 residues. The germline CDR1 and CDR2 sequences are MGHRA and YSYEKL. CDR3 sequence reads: CASSQEHGRFGDTQYF. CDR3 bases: TGCGCCAGCAGCCAAGAACACGGGAGATTCGGCGATACGCAGTATTTT.

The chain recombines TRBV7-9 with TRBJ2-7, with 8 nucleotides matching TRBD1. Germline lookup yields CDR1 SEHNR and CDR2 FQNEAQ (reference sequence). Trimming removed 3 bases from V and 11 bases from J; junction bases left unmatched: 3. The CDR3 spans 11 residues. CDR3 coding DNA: TGTGCCAGCAGCTTGGCGGACAGGGAGTACTTC. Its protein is CASSLADREYF.

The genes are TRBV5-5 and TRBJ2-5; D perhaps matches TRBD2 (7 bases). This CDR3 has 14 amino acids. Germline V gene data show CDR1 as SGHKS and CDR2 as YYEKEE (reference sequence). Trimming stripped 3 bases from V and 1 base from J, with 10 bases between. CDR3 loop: CASSWGGFQETQYF. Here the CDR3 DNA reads TGTGCCAGCAGCTGGGGGGGCTTCCAAGAGACCCAGTACTTC.

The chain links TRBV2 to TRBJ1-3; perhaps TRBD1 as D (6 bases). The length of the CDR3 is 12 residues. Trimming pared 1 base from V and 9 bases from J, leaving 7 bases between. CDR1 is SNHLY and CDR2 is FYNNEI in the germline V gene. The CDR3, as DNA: TGTGCCAGCAGTGAAGGGGGGCTCACCATATATTTT. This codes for CASSEGGLTIYF. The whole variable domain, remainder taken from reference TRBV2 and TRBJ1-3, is EPEVTQTPSHQVTQMGQEVILRCVPISNHLYFYWYRQILGQKVEFLVSFYNNEISEKSEIFDDQFSVERPDGSNFTLKIRSTKLEDSAMYFCASSEGGLTIYFGEGSWLTVV.

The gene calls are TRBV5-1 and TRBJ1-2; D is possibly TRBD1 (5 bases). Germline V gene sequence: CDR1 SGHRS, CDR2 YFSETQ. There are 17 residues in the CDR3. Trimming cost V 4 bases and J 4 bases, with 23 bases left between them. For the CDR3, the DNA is TGCGCCAGCAGCCGCGAACCAAGGACAAGTCCAACCTATGGCTACACCTTC. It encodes CASSREPRTSPTYGYTF. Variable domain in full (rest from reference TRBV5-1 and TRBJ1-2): KAGVTQTPRYLIKTRGQQVTLSCSPISGHRSVSWYQQTPGQGLQFLFEYFSETQRNKGNFPGRFSGRQFSNSRSEMNVSTLELGDSALYLCASSREPRTSPTYGYTFGSGTRLTVV.

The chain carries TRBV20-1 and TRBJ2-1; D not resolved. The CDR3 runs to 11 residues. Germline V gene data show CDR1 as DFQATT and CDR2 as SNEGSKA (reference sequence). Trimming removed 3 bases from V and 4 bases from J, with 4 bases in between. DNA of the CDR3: TGCAGTGCTAGTCTGTACAATGAGCAGTTCTTC. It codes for CSASLYNEQFF.

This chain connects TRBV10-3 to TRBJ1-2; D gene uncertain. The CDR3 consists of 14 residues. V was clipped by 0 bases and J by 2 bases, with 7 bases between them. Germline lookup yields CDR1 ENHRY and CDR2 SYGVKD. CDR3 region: CAISESTPNYGYTF. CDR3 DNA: TGTGCCATCAGTGAGTCGACTCCGAACTATGGCTACACCTTC.

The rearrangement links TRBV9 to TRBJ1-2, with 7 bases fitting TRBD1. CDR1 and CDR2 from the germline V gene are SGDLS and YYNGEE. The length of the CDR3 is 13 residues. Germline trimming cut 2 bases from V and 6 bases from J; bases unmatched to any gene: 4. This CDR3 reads CASSVTGQDGYTF. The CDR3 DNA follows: TGTGCCAGCAGCGTGACAGGACAGGATGGCTACACCTTC.

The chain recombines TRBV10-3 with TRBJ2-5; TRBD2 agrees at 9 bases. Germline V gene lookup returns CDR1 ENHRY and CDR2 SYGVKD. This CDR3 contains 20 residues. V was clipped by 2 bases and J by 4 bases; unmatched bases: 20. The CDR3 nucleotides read TGTGCCATCAGTGAGCTCGGGGATAGCGGGAGAGATCCCACATCAGAGACCCAGTACTTC. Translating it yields CAISELGDSGRDPTSETQYF.

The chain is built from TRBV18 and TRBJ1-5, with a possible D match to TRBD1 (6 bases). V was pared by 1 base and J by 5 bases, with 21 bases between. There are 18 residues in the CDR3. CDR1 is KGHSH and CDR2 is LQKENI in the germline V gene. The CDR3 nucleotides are TGTGCCAGCTCACCACGACACTTCAGGGACACGGTCGATCAGCCCCAGCATTTT. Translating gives CASSPRHFRDTVDQPQHF.

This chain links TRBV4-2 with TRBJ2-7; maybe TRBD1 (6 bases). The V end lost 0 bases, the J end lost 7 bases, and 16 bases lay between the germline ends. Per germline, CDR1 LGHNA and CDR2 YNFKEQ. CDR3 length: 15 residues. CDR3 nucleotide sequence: TGTGCCAGCAGCCAAGAAGGGACACTGGGCTTGGAGCAGTACTTC. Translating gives CASSQEGTLGLEQYF.